This T cell receptor (beta chain) was identified during a study of OX40 agonist ivuxolimab in advanced cancers. Across the study: At doses from 0.01 to 10 mg/kg, patients were given intravenous ivuxolimab every 2 weeks. Whole-study results and caveats: CD4+ and CD8+ blood T cells expanded clonally by week 6 at 0.1 to 3.0 mg/kg.

From germline, CDR1 is SGHTA and CDR2 FQGTGA. This CDR3 comprises 17 residues. Trimming removed 4 bases from V and 1 base from J; junction bases left unmatched: 9. TCRdb keeps only in-frame clones here, not all; method: immunoSEQ multiplex PCR. The sample carries about 41,000 clones, around four fifths recorded once. Note on this clone: What it recognizes is unknown.

This chain uses TRBV7-3 with TRBJ2-4; 8 bases match TRBD2. This sample comprised CD4+ or CD8+ T cells sorted from blood, obtained in a trial of the OX40 agonist ivuxolimab. The sequence was collected from an adult with an advanced solid tumor such as melanoma, head and neck, liver or kidney cancer. CDR3 amino acids: CASSYRSGSNAKNIQYF. For the CDR3, the DNA is TGTGCCAGCAGCTATCGAAGCGGGAGTAACGCCAAAAACATTCAGTACTTC.